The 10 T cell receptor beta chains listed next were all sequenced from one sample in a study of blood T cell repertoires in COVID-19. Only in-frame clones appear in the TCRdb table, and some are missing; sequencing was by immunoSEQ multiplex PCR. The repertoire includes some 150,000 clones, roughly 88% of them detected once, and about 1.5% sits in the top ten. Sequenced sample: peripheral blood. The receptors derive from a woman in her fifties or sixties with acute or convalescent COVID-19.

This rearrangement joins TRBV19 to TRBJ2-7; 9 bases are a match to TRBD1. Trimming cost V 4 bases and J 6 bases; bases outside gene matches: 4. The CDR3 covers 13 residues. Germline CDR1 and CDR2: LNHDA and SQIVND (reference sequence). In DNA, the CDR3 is TGTGCCAGTAGTACCGGGACAGGGATCGAGCAGTACTTC. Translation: CASSTGTGIEQYF.

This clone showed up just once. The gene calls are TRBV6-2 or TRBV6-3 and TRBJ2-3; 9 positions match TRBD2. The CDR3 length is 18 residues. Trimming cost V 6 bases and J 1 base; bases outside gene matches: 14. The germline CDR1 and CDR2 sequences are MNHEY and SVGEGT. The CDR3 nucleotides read TGTGCCAGCAGCTATGCCGGGACTAGCATTCACCGCACAGATACGCAGTATTTT. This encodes CASSYAGTSIHRTDTQYF.

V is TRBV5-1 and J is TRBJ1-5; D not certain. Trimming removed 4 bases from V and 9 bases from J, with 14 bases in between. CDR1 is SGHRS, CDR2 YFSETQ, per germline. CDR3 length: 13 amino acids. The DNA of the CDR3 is TGCGCCAGCAGCCCTGACACCGGTGGGCCCCAGCATTTT. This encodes CASSPDTGGPQHF.

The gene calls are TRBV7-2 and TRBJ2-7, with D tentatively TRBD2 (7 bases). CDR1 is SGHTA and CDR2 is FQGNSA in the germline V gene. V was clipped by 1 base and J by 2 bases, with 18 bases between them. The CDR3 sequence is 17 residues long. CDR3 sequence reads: CASSLGGGGYTPYEQYF. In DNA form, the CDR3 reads TGTGCCAGCAGCTTAGGAGGGGGAGGGTATACTCCCTACGAGCAGTACTTC.

CDR3: CATSSYRGADYGYTF. The CDR3 DNA is TGTGCCACCAGCAGCTACAGGGGCGCGGACTATGGCTACACCTTC. The chain is built from TRBV15 and TRBJ1-2; 7 positions agree with TRBD1. The V segment lost 3 bases and the J segment 3 bases; nucleotides outside the gene matches: 7. The germline V gene encodes CDR1 LNHNV and CDR2 YYDKDF (reference sequence). This CDR3 region has 15 residues.

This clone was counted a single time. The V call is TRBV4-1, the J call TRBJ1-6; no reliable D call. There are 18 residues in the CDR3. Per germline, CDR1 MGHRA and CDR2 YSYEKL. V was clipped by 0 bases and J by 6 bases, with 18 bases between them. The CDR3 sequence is CASSQEARRGSLNSPLHF. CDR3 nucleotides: TGCGCCAGCAGCCAAGAAGCTAGACGGGGTTCCCTTAATTCACCCCTCCACTTT.

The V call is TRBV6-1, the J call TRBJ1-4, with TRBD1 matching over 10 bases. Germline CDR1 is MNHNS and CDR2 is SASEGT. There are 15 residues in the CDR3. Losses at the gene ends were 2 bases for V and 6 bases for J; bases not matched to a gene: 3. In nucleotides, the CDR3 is TGTGCCAGCAGTGAATTGGGACAGGGGTATGAAAAACTGTTTTTT. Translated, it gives CASSELGQGYEKLFF.

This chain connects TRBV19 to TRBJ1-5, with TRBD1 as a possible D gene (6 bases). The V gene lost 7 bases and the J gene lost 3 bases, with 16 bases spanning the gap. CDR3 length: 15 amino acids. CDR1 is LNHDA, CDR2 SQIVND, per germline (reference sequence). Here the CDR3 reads CASKGQSDFNQPQHF. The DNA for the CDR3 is TGTGCCAGTAAAGGACAGAGTGATTTCAATCAGCCCCAGCATTTT.

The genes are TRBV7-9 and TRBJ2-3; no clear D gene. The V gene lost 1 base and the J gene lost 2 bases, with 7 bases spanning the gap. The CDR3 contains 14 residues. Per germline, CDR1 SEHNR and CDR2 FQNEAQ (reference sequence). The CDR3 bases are TGTGCCAGCAGCTTAGTGCAGGCCACAGATACGCAGTATTTT. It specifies CASSLVQATDTQYF.

CDR3: CATRSWVPNTEAFF. DNA for the CDR3: TGTGCCACCCGGAGCTGGGTCCCGAACACTGAAGCTTTCTTT. The chain is built from TRBV24-1 and TRBJ1-1; D unresolved. CDR3 size: 14 residues. Deletions cut 9 bases from V and 1 base from J, with 14 bases between. The germline gives CDR1 KGHDR, CDR2 SFDVKD.